This is a list of T cell receptor beta chains from one sample in a study of blood T cell repertoires in COVID-19. Sequencing used immunoSEQ multiplex PCR; TCRdb keeps in-frame clones, though not all of them. The data hold more than 200,000 clones, with 86% observed a single time. Source material: peripheral blood. All receptors derive from a man over 45 with acute or convalescent COVID-19. Each CDR3 is given with its conserved first and last residue. D genes are given only for firm matches. Size is omitted from some rows. Given values are once, few, many or a class for expanded clones.

TRBD1	.	14	TRBJ1-4	TRBV6-6	TGTGCCAGCAGTTACTCGGACAGGGATGAAAAACTGTTTTTT	CASSYSDRDEKLFF
.	.	15	TRBJ2-6	TRBV11-2	TGTGCCAGCAGCTCGCGTCTTAAAGGGGCCAACGTCCTGACTTTC	CASSSRLKGANVLTF
TRBD1	once	16	TRBJ2-2	TRBV5-6	TGTGCCAGCAGCAGAATAGACAGGGTCGGGACCGGGGAGCTGTTTTTT	CASSRIDRVGTGELFF
TRBD1	.	13	TRBJ1-1	TRBV11-3	TGTGCCAGCAGCTTAACAGGGGGGACTGAAGCTTTCTTT	CASSLTGGTEAFF
TRBD1	once	13	TRBJ1-4	TRBV9	TGTGCCAGCAGCGGACAGGGGAGTGAAAAACTGTTTTTT	CASSGQGSEKLFF
.	.	14	TRBJ1-5	TRBV2	TGTGCCAGCAGTGACCCCAGGGAAAATCAGCCCCAGCATTTT	CASSDPRENQPQHF
TRBD2	.	15	TRBJ2-3	TRBV4-2	TGTGCCAGCAGCCAAGCGGGGGGAGGACCAGATACGCAGTATTTT	CASSQAGGGPDTQYF
TRBD1	.	16	TRBJ1-4	TRBV7-9	TGTGCCAGCAGCCGCGGGACAGGTGACCGGAGTGAAAAACTGTTTTTT	CASSRGTGDRSEKLFF
.	.	15	TRBJ1-2	TRBV11-2	TGTGCCAGCAGCTTAGCGGCAGGGTCCGACTATGGCTACACCTTC	CASSLAAGSDYGYTF
.	.	15	TRBJ1-5	TRBV3-1/TRBV3-2	TGTGCCAGCAGCCAAGATACAAATAGCAATCAGCCCCAGCATTTT	CASSQDTNSNQPQHF
.	.	15	TRBJ1-2	TRBV6-5	TGTGCCAGCAGTCCCGGGACATCCGCGAAGTATGGCTACACCTTC	CASSPGTSAKYGYTF
.	.	15	TRBJ1-4	TRBV15	TGTGCCACCAGCAGAGCGCTAACAACTAATGAAAAACTGTTTTTT	CATSRALTTNEKLFF
.	.	14	TRBJ2-2	TRBV19	TGTGCCAGTACGGATAGGACTAACACCGGGGAGCTGTTTTTT	CASTDRTNTGELFF
TRBD1	.	17	TRBJ2-3	TRBV28	TGTGCCAGCAGTCTCTCAACCGGGACAGGGGGCGCAGATACGCAGTATTTT	CASSLSTGTGGADTQYF
.	.	13	TRBJ1-5	TRBV30	TGTGCCTGGAGCCAGGACAGAGCCCAGCCCCAGCATTTT	CAWSQDRAQPQHF
.	few	14	TRBJ1-1	TRBV11-1	TGTGCCAGCAGCGTACAGGGCCCACCGACTGAAGCTTTCTTT	CASSVQGPPTEAFF
.	.	11	TRBJ2-3	TRBV19	TGTGCCAGTACGCACTTCCGTACGCAGTATTTT	CASTHFRTQYF
.	.	13	TRBJ1-4	TRBV6-5	TGTGCCAGCAGTTCTCGGACTAATGAAAAACTGTTTTTT	CASSSRTNEKLFF
.	.	14	TRBJ2-7	TRBV28	TGTGCCAGCACCTCCGGAGGAATCTCCTACGAGCAGTACTTC	CASTSGGISYEQYF
.	.	15	TRBJ1-1	TRBV19	TGTGCCAGTACCCCTTTCGGAGGGGTTCCCACTGAAGCTTTCTTT	CASTPFGGVPTEAFF
TRBD1	few	14	TRBJ2-7	TRBV5-1	TGCGCCAGCAGCGATAGACAGGGGTGGGGCGAGCAGTACTTC	CASSDRQGWGEQYF
.	.	11	TRBJ1-1	TRBV29-1	TGCAGCGTCGTTGGGGCCTTTGGGGCTTTCTTT	CSVVGAFGAFF
.	.	16	TRBJ2-2	TRBV7-8	TGTGCCAGCAGCTTAGCCGGCGGGCTTCAGGCCGGGGAGCTGTTTTTT	CASSLAGGLQAGELFF
TRBD1	.	16	TRBJ2-3	TRBV5-1	TGCGCCAGCAGCTTGGCCTTGACTCAGGGGGCAGATACGCAGTATTTT	CASSLALTQGADTQYF